The 21 T cell receptor beta chains in this list originate from one sample, sequenced in a study of shared clonotypes between healthy human individuals (dated by TCRdb to about 2020). The method was the immunoSEQ multiplex PCR assay. What TCRdb holds here is the immuneACCESS table cut down to in-frame rearrangements. Part of the clones is not present; checked against another copy, under half of the missing clones reflect an unresolved V gene, and the others are unexplained. Here the sample has approximately 700,000 clones; approximately 73% occur a single time. The biggest ten clones account for around 2% of the sample. Sequenced sample: memory CD4+ T cells sorted from blood. This specimen's cell subset or site label, interpreted: CD45RA-negative fraction. All receptors derive from a woman under 40 in good health.

The chain recombines TRBV7-3 with TRBJ2-3, with 12 nucleotides matching TRBD2. This CDR3 has 17 residues. The J segment lost 5 bases and the V segment lost 5 bases, leaving 11 bases of the junction unmatched. Germline V gene lookup returns CDR1 SGHTA and CDR2 FQGTGA. The CDR3: CASSPGRLAGDKDTQYF. The CDR3 DNA reads as TGTGCCAGCAGCCCCGGGCGACTAGCGGGAGATAAAGATACGCAGTATTTT.

This clone was observed a handful of times. The genes are TRBV5-1 and TRBJ2-7; 7 nucleotides align to TRBD1. The V segment lost 3 bases and the J segment 2 bases; nucleotides outside the gene matches: 5. This CDR3 spans 14 amino acids. CDR1 SGHRS and CDR2 YFSETQ come from the germline V gene. This CDR3 is CASSSRGLPYEQYF. In DNA form, the CDR3 reads TGCGCCAGCAGCTCGAGGGGGCTGCCCTACGAGCAGTACTTC.

The chain carries TRBV4-1 and TRBJ2-7, with 7 bases identical to TRBD2. Per germline, CDR1 MGHRA and CDR2 YSYEKL. This CDR3 contains 16 residues. The V gene end was trimmed by 1 base and the J gene end by 4 bases; junction bases not matched to a gene: 10. CDR3: CASSQGVWEGRYEQYF. The CDR3 region has the DNA TGCGCCAGCAGCCAAGGTGTGTGGGAGGGCCGATACGAGCAGTACTTC.

This clone has ten or more counts. The chain couples TRBV7-2 to TRBJ2-7; TRBD2 might be the D (6 bases). CDR1 is SGHTA, CDR2 FQGNSA, per germline. The CDR3 length is 16 residues. Trimming shortened V by 1 base and J by 4 bases, and 17 bases separated the two germline ends. The CDR3 bases are TGTGCCAGCAGCTTAGTACCTAGCGTCTCTAGGTACGAGCAGTACTTC. Encoded protein: CASSLVPSVSRYEQYF.

This rearrangement joins TRBV11-2 to TRBJ1-2; no clear D gene. CDR3 length: 13 amino acids. With 3 bases removed from V and 4 bases from J, the gap between germline ends came to 9 bases. Germline lookup yields CDR1 SGHAT and CDR2 FQNNGV. The CDR3 reads CASSLTDGYGYTF. The CDR3 DNA is TGTGCCAGCAGCTTGACCGACGGCTATGGCTACACCTTC. The variable domain in full, completed from reference TRBV11-2 and TRBJ1-2, reads EAGVAQSPRYKIIEKRQSVAFWCNPISGHATLYWYQQILGQGPKLLIQFQNNGVVDDSQLPKDRFSAERLKGVDSTLKIQPAKLEDSAVYLCASSLTDGYGYTFGSGTRLTVV.

This clone was seen a few times. The chain employs TRBV29-1 and TRBJ1-2, with D possibly matching TRBD1 (6 bases). CDR1 and CDR2 from the germline V gene are SQVTM and ANQGSEA. The V end was cut by 4 bases, the J end by 0 bases, with 15 bases between. The CDR3 contains 15 residues. CDR3 DNA sequence: TGCAGCGTTGGGGCCCGGACAGAAGCTAACTATGGCTACACCTTC. This sequence encodes CSVGARTEANYGYTF.

This chain joins TRBV28 and TRBJ1-1, with a tentative D call TRBD1 (5 bases). Germline lookup yields CDR1 MDHEN and CDR2 SYDVKM. The CDR3 length is 18 residues. Trimming stripped 4 bases from V and 0 bases from J, with 21 bases between. CDR3 nucleotide sequence: TGTGCCAGCAGTTCTTATCGTGTGATGGGACCGATGAACACTGAAGCTTTCTTT. Residues: CASSSYRVMGPMNTEAFF.

The V call is TRBV2, the J call TRBJ2-7; the D is unclear. Trimming stripped 8 bases from V and 1 base from J, with 18 bases between. Germline CDR1 and CDR2: SNHLY and FYNNEI. This CDR3 is 15 amino acids long. CDR3 coding DNA: TGTGCCAGCCGAGCCGTAGCCGAAACTTCCTACGAGCAGTACTTC. Its protein is CASRAVAETSYEQYF.

The chain joins TRBV15 to TRBJ1-1, with D perhaps matching TRBD1 (5 bases). This CDR3 has 16 residues. Germline CDR1 and CDR2: LNHNV and YYDKDF (reference sequence). Trimming left V 3 bases short and J 0 bases short, with 14 bases between. Written as DNA, the CDR3 is TGTGCCACCAGCAGTGGACTGGGGGGGATGAACACTGAAGCTTTCTTT. Protein: CATSSGLGGMNTEAFF. Full variable domain (remainder filled in from reference TRBV15 and TRBJ1-1): DAMVIQNPRYQVTQFGKPVTLSCSQTLNHNVMYWYQQKSSQAPKLLFHYYDKDFNNEADTPDNFQSRRPNTSFCFLDIRSPGLGDTAMYLCATSSGLGGMNTEAFFGQGTRLTVV.

The chain couples TRBV27 to TRBJ2-5; D unresolved. The germline V gene encodes CDR1 MNHEY and CDR2 SMNVEV (reference sequence). This CDR3 spans 15 amino acids. V dropped 0 bases and J dropped 2 bases, with 10 bases sitting between them. The CDR3 coding sequence is TGTGCCAGCAGTTTATCTATGCGCAGACAAGAGACCCAGTACTTC. It specifies CASSLSMRRQETQYF.

The chain is built from TRBV11-2 and TRBJ1-3; the D is unclear. This CDR3 is 14 amino acids long. Germline V gene sequence: CDR1 SGHAT, CDR2 FQNNGV. The V end was cut by 6 bases, the J end by 0 bases, with 9 bases between. The CDR3 protein is CASRTGGSGNTIYF. The CDR3 nucleotides are TGTGCCAGCAGGACTGGAGGCTCTGGAAACACCATATATTTT.

The chain uses TRBV6-1 and TRBJ1-1; 8 bases map to TRBD1. The CDR3 is 15 amino acids. Germline CDR1 and CDR2: MNHNS and SASEGT. V trimming: 7 bases; J trimming: 1 base; junction bases outside the gene matches: 8. The CDR3 coding sequence is TGTGCCAGCACAGGGGGCTCTTCCACGAACACTGAAGCTTTCTTT. As protein: CASTGGSSTNTEAFF.

This clone was counted ten times or more. The CDR3 sequence: CASSGAGDTEAFF. The CDR3 DNA is TGCGCCAGCAGCGGGGCGGGGGACACTGAAGCTTTCTTT. The chain links TRBV5-1 to TRBJ1-1, with D perhaps TRBD1 (5 bases). Between the trimmed V and J ends, which lost 4 bases and 3 bases, there was a span of 10 bases. Germline assignment: CDR1 SGHRS and CDR2 YFSETQ. The CDR3 spans 13 residues. Based on the CDR3 plus reference TRBV5-1 and TRBJ1-1, the full variable domain is KAGVTQTPRYLIKTRGQQVTLSCSPISGHRSVSWYQQTPGQGLQFLFEYFSETQRNKGNFPGRFSGRQFSNSRSEMNVSTLELGDSALYLCASSGAGDTEAFFGQGTRLTVV.

V and J are TRBV2 and TRBJ1-1; D is ambiguous. Germline loops: CDR1 SNHLY, CDR2 FYNNEI. V lost 4 bases, J lost 4 bases, and 13 bases lay in between. CDR3 size: 14 residues. The CDR3 coding sequence is TGTGCCAGCAGTGGAAAGGGCATCGTCACTGAAGCTTTCTTT. Translation gives CASSGKGIVTEAFF.

The gene calls are TRBV15 and TRBJ2-4, with 7 nucleotides matching TRBD1. CDR3 size: 13 residues. Germline assignment: CDR1 LNHNV and CDR2 YYDKDF (reference sequence). The trim removed 2 bases at V and 11 bases at J, leaving 6 bases unmatched. In nucleotides, the CDR3 is TGTGCCACCAGCAGACAAACAGGGGCGGTTCAGTACTTC. Protein sequence: CATSRQTGAVQYF.

This rearrangement joins TRBV6-1 to TRBJ2-2, with D possibly being TRBD2 (5 bases). Per the germline V gene, CDR1 is MNHNS and CDR2 is SASEGT. V lost 10 bases and J 5 bases, leaving 14 bases between the germline ends. The CDR3 runs 13 residues. CDR3 amino acids: CATSGFQTGELFF. As DNA, the CDR3 is TGTGCCACTTCGGGGTTTCAGACCGGGGAGCTGTTTTTT.

This clone was seen a single time. This rearrangement joins TRBV7-8 to TRBJ1-1; D not certain. Looked up from germline, CDR1 is SGHVS and CDR2 is FQNEAQ. This CDR3 comprises 15 residues. V lost 1 base and J 1 base, leaving 10 bases between the germline ends. CDR3 sequence (DNA): TGTGCCAGCAGCTTAGAGGCGGGCGCGAACACTGAAGCTTTCTTT. Translation: CASSLEAGANTEAFF.

J is TRBJ2-5 and V is TRBV9; 10 nucleotides agree with TRBD2. Germline assignment: CDR1 SGDLS and CDR2 YYNGEE. CDR3 length: 16 amino acids. The V gene end was trimmed by 3 bases and the J gene end by 4 bases; junction bases not matched to a gene: 9. The CDR3 sequence is CASSEAGGPRGETQYF. The DNA of the CDR3 is TGTGCCAGCAGCGAAGCGGGAGGGCCTCGGGGAGAGACCCAGTACTTC.

The chain is built from TRBV19 and TRBJ1-3; 7 bases align to TRBD1. CDR3 length equals 14 residues. Germline V gene data show CDR1 as LNHDA and CDR2 as SQIVND (reference sequence). V shed 10 bases, J shed 0 bases, and the junction held 6 bases outside the gene matches. CDR3 sequence (DNA): TGTGCCACCACAGGGGCAAACTCTGGAAACACCATATATTTT. This translates into CATTGANSGNTIYF.

This chain uses TRBV5-1 with TRBJ2-1; 11 bases line up with TRBD2. This CDR3 comprises 16 residues. Germline V gene data show CDR1 as SGHRS and CDR2 as YFSETQ. V was clipped by 4 bases and J by 8 bases; unmatched bases: 11. The CDR3 reads CASSPGTSGVLDEQFF. In DNA, the CDR3 is TGCGCCAGCAGCCCCGGGACTAGCGGTGTCTTGGATGAGCAGTTCTTC.

This chain joins TRBV25-1 and TRBJ1-1, with 10 bases identical to TRBD1. Trimming took 4 bases from V and 4 from J; bases not matched to a gene: 12. Per germline, CDR1 MGHDK and CDR2 SYGVNS. The CDR3 spans 17 residues. The CDR3 DNA reads TGTGCCAGCAGTGGACTCGGACAGGGGGATCGGGGCACTGAAGCTTTCTTT. Translating it yields CASSGLGQGDRGTEAFF.